The 18 T cell receptor beta chains presented below share a single source sample, sequenced in a study of cytomegalovirus exposure and HLA in healthy donors. Sequencing used immunoSEQ multiplex PCR; TCRdb keeps in-frame clones, though not all of them. The sample carries approximately 120,000 clones, 88% recorded once. Sequencing was carried out using PBMCs. The receptors come from a woman aged 18 to 35 in good health and CMV-seronegative.

This chain joins TRBV9 and TRBJ1-4; 10 nucleotides align to TRBD1. The CDR3 length is 18 residues. Germline values: CDR1 SGDLS, CDR2 YYNGEE. V shed 3 bases, J shed 2 bases, and the junction held 10 bases outside the gene matches. CDR3 loop: CASSGYSDRGGTNEKLFF. The CDR3 DNA sequence: TGTGCCAGCAGCGGATACTCGGACAGGGGGGGCACTAATGAAAAACTGTTTTTT.

This rearrangement joins TRBV18 to TRBJ2-1; 7 bases align to TRBD1. The CDR3 consists of 15 residues. Germline V lookup: CDR1 KGHSH, CDR2 LQKENI. J lost 4 bases, V lost 3 bases, and 6 bases had no gene match. CDR3 sequence reads: CASSPRDSPYNEQFF. CDR3 DNA sequence: TGTGCCAGCTCACCCCGGGACAGCCCTTACAATGAGCAGTTCTTC.

V gene TRBV4-3 combines with J gene TRBJ2-7; TRBD1 might be the D (6 bases). Germline V gene sequence: CDR1 LGHNA, CDR2 YSLEER. This CDR3 spans 14 amino acids. Trimming stripped 1 base from V and 0 bases from J, with 7 bases between. DNA for the CDR3: TGCGCCAGCAGCCAAGGACAGGTCTCCTACGAGCAGTACTTC. Translation: CASSQGQVSYEQYF.

The chain is built from TRBV5-3 and TRBJ2-5; D may be TRBD2 (5 bases). TRBV5-3 is given ORF status, its function remaining uncertain. V was shortened by 4 bases and J by 0 bases, with 10 bases between the two germline ends. CDR3 length equals 14 residues. The CDR3 DNA is TGTGCCAGAAGCCCGAGCGGTTACCAAGAGACCCAGTACTTC. This codes for CARSPSGYQETQYF.

This chain connects TRBV14 to TRBJ2-1; no firm D call. This CDR3 comprises 12 residues. The V gene's germline CDR1 is SGHDN and CDR2 FVKESK. V was trimmed by 0 bases and J by 8 bases, leaving 5 bases between them. CDR3 sequence reads: CASSQDPYEQFF. CDR3 sequence (DNA): TGTGCCAGCAGCCAAGACCCATATGAGCAGTTCTTC.

This clone was counted between two and nine times. V usage is TRBV30 and J usage is TRBJ1-2; D is unclear. The germline V gene has CDR1 GTSNPN and CDR2 SVGIG (reference sequence). The V end was cut by 5 bases, the J end by 7 bases, with 14 bases between. The CDR3 runs 12 residues. CDR3 loop: CAWVRGFGGYTF. CDR3 sequence (DNA): TGTGCCTGGGTGCGGGGATTCGGTGGCTACACCTTC.

The chain has TRBV19 and TRBJ1-5; maybe TRBD1 (5 bases). In germline, CDR1 is LNHDA, CDR2 SQIVND (reference sequence). This CDR3 is 17 amino acids long. Between the trimmed V and J ends, which lost 6 bases and 0 bases, there was a span of 18 bases. The CDR3 here is CASRVDSLLYSNQPQHF. The CDR3, as DNA: TGTGCCAGTAGGGTTGACAGCTTACTATATAGCAATCAGCCCCAGCATTTT.

The rearrangement uses TRBV28 and TRBJ1-1, with D uncertain. The V end was cut by 6 bases, the J end by 10 bases, with 15 bases between. Germline CDR1 reads MDHEN; CDR2 reads SYDVKM. The CDR3 loop spans 12 amino acids. The CDR3 sequence: CASSPPRPGAFF. CDR3 sequence (DNA): TGTGCCAGCAGCCCCCCGCGTCCTGGAGCTTTCTTT.

V gene TRBV6-5 combines with J gene TRBJ2-6; 9 positions agree with TRBD1. Germline values: CDR1 MNHEY, CDR2 SVGAGI. This CDR3 has 14 residues. The junction had 2 bases not matched to a gene; V was cut back by 2 bases and J by 9 bases. CDR3 coding DNA: TGTGCCAGCAGTTACCTGGACAGGGGCAACGTCCTGACTTTC. As protein: CASSYLDRGNVLTF.

The chain couples TRBV27 to TRBJ1-2; 8 bases map to TRBD1. Losses at the gene ends were 6 bases for V and 8 bases for J; bases not matched to a gene: 8. The CDR3 is 13 residues long. Germline V gives CDR1 MNHEY, CDR2 SMNVEV (reference sequence). Here the CDR3 reads CASSTTGVNGYTF. The CDR3 bases are TGTGCCAGCAGCACGACAGGGGTTAACGGCTACACCTTC.

There are a few counts of this clone. The chain links TRBV6-5 to TRBJ1-2; D remains ambiguous. The CDR3 consists of 14 residues. Trimming took off 0 bases at V and 2 bases at J, with 7 bases between the two ends. CDR1 and CDR2 from the germline V gene are MNHEY and SVGAGI. CDR3 sequence: CASSYSEENYGYTF. The CDR3, as DNA: TGTGCCAGCAGTTACTCTGAGGAGAACTATGGCTACACCTTC.

V is TRBV30 and J is TRBJ1-1; D is ambiguous. Looked up from germline, CDR1 is GTSNPN and CDR2 is SVGIG (reference sequence). The CDR3 contains 13 residues. Trimming cost V 2 bases and J 6 bases, with 13 bases left between them. The CDR3 sequence: CAWSRGSRAEAFF. CDR3 DNA: TGTGCCTGGAGTCGAGGGTCCCGAGCTGAAGCTTTCTTT.

This sequence joins TRBV28 and TRBJ2-7; the D gene is possibly TRBD1 (6 bases). Germline values: CDR1 MDHEN, CDR2 SYDVKM. This CDR3 comprises 13 residues. The V gene lost 7 bases and the J gene lost 5 bases, with 15 bases spanning the gap. The CDR3 region is CASKWQGTHEQYF. CDR3 sequence (DNA): TGTGCCAGCAAATGGCAGGGGACACACGAGCAGTACTTC.

This chain uses TRBV20-1 with TRBJ1-1, with unresolved D. CDR1 is DFQATT, CDR2 SNEGSKA, per germline (reference sequence). Trimming cost V 7 bases and J 2 bases, with 8 bases left between them. The length of the CDR3 is 11 residues. The CDR3 reads CSGEDNTEAFF. The DNA of the CDR3 is TGCAGTGGCGAAGATAACACTGAAGCTTTCTTT.

The J gene is TRBJ2-1, the V gene TRBV7-9; D gene ambiguous. Germline lookup yields CDR1 SEHNR and CDR2 FQNEAQ (reference sequence). This CDR3 has 12 residues. V was cut by 1 base and J by 6 bases, with 4 bases left in between. The CDR3 region has the DNA TGTGCCAGCAGCTTAGAAGCCAATGAGCAGTTCTTC. Translating gives CASSLEANEQFF.

This clone was counted once. The rearrangement links TRBV15 to TRBJ1-6; TRBD1 aligns across 9 bases. The CDR3 consists of 15 residues. The V gene end was trimmed by 1 base and the J gene end by 6 bases; junction bases not matched to a gene: 1. From germline, CDR1 is LNHNV and CDR2 YYDKDF (reference sequence). CDR3 DNA sequence: TGTGCCACCAGCAGAGTACAGGGGGCTAATTCACCCCTCCACTTT. It encodes CATSRVQGANSPLHF.

The chain recombines TRBV5-1 with TRBJ2-2; D perhaps matches TRBD1 (5 bases). The germline V gene encodes CDR1 SGHRS and CDR2 YFSETQ. The V gene lost 4 bases and the J gene lost 4 bases, with 8 bases spanning the gap. There are 13 residues in the CDR3. CDR3 in DNA: TGCGCCAGCAGCACCGACAGCACCGGGGAGCTGTTTTTT. Translation: CASSTDSTGELFF.

J is TRBJ1-1 and V is TRBV27, with D uncertain. The germline V gene has CDR1 MNHEY and CDR2 SMNVEV (reference sequence). The CDR3 length is 13 residues. V was cut by 3 bases and J by 8 bases, with 13 bases left in between. This CDR3 is CASSFRDPVEAFF. The CDR3 bases are TGTGCCAGCAGTTTTCGGGATCCCGTCGAAGCTTTCTTT.